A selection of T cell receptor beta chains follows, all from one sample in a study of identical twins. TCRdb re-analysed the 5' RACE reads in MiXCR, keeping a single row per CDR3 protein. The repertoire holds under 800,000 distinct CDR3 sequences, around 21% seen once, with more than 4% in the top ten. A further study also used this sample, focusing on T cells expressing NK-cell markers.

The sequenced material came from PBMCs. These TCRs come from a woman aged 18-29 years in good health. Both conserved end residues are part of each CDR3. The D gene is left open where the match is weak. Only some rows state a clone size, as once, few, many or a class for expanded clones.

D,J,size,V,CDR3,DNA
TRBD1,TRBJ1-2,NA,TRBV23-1,CASSTRQGGYTF,TGCGCCAGCAGTACCCGACAGGGAGGCTACACCTTC
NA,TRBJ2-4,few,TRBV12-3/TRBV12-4,CASRWSAKNIQYF,TGTGCCAGCAGGTGGAGTGCCAAAAACATTCAGTACTTC
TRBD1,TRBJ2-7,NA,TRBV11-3,CASSNTGANEQYF,TGTGCCAGCAGCAATACAGGGGCGAACGAGCAGTACTTC
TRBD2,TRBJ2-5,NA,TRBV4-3,CASSQSPTSGRETQYF,TGCGCCAGCAGCCAATCCCCGACTAGCGGGAGAGAGACCCAGTACTTC
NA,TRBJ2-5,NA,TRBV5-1,CASRATVQETQYF,TGCGCCAGCAGAGCAACAGTCCAAGAGACCCAGTACTTC
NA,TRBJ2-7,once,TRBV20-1,CSASGPPMREQYF,TGCAGTGCCAGCGGGCCCCCCATGCGCGAGCAGTACTTC
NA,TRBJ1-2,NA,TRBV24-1,CAVPQGRSHNGYTF,TGTGCCGTACCCCAGGGGAGATCTCATAATGGCTACACCTTC
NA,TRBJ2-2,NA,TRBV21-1,CASSWRGTKNTGELFF,TGTGCCAGCAGCTGGAGGGGGACAAAGAACACCGGGGAGCTGTTTTTT
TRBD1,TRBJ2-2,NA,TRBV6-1,CASSNRQGPGELFF,TGTGCCAGCAGCAACAGACAGGGGCCCGGGGAGCTGTTTTTT
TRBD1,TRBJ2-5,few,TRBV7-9,CASSLGLGTGQETQYF,TGTGCCAGCAGCTTAGGATTAGGGACAGGGCAAGAGACCCAGTACTTC
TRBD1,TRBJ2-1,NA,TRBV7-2,CASSVKGQGAIEQFF,TGTGCCAGCAGCGTAAAGGGACAGGGGGCGATTGAGCAGTTCTTC
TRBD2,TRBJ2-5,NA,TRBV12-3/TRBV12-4,CASSLLAGRSETQYF,TGTGCCAGCAGTTTGCTAGCGGGGAGGTCGGAGACCCAGTACTTC
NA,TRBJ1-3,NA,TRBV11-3,CASSSSIPGNTIYF,TGTGCCAGCAGCTCTTCCATCCCTGGAAACACCATATATTTT
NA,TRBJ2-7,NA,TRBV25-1,CASSGTGVSGMEQYF,TGTGCCAGCAGTGGGACCGGTGTATCAGGGATGGAGCAGTACTTC
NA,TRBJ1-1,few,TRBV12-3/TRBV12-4,CASSWDLGGTEAFF,TGTGCCAGCAGCTGGGACTTAGGCGGAACTGAAGCTTTCTTT
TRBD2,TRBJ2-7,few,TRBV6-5,CATGTTFYEQYF,TGTGCCACCGGGACTACCTTCTACGAGCAGTACTTC
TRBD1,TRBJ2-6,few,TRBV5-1,CASSWDRGLQTGANVLTF,TGCGCCAGCAGCTGGGACAGGGGTTTGCAGACTGGGGCCAACGTCCTGACTTTC
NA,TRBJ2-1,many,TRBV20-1,CSASTSYNEQFF,TGCAGTGCCTCGACTAGCTACAATGAGCAGTTCTTC
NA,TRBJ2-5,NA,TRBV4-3,CASSQGERVETQYF,TGCGCCAGCAGCCAAGGGGAGAGGGTAGAGACCCAGTACTTC
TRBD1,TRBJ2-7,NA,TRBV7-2,CASSAQGLAYEQYF,TGTGCCAGCAGCGCACAGGGGCTGGCCTACGAGCAGTACTTC
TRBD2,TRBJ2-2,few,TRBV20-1,CSARDRRLADTGELFF,TGCAGTGCTAGAGATCGACGCCTAGCGGACACCGGGGAGCTGTTTTTT
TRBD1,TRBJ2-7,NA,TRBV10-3,CAIRQGASLGYYEQYF,TGTGCCATCAGACAGGGGGCTTCTTTGGGGTACTACGAGCAGTACTTC
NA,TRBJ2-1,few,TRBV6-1,CATRRGFGDEQFF,TGTGCCACCCGGCGGGGCTTTGGCGATGAGCAGTTCTTC
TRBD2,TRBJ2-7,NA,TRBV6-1,CASRSRGGLLEQYF,TGTGCCAGCAGGTCGCGGGGGGGCCTCCTCGAGCAGTACTTC
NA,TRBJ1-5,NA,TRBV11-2,CASSLDYGQPQHF,TGTGCCAGCAGCTTAGATTACGGTCAGCCCCAGCATTTT
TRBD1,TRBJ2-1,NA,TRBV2,CASSQDRGSFNEQFF,TGTGCCAGCAGTCAGGACAGGGGCTCCTTCAATGAGCAGTTCTTC
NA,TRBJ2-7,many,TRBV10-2,CASSESLSSRAYEQYF,TGCGCCAGCAGTGAGTCGTTATCCAGCAGGGCCTACGAGCAGTACTTC
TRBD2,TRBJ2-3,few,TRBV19,CASSAAGTRIDTQYF,TGTGCCAGTAGTGCAGCCGGGACTAGGATAGATACGCAGTATTTT
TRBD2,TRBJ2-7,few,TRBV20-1,CSARVAGETYEQYF,TGCAGTGCTAGGGTGGCGGGAGAGACATACGAGCAGTACTTC
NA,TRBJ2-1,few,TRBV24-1,CATSDLDGGLTGGQFF,TGTGCCACCAGTGATTTGGACGGGGGCCTGACCGGGGGGCAGTTCTTC
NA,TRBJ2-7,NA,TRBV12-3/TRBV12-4,CASSYGGLGNEQYF,TGTGCCAGCAGTTATGGCGGTCTCGGGAACGAGCAGTACTTC
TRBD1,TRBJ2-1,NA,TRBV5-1,CASSMGQGENEQFF,TGCGCCAGCAGCATGGGACAGGGGGAAAATGAGCAGTTCTTC
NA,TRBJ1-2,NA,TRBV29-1,CSVSDRTMYGYTF,TGCAGCGTTTCTGACAGGACAATGTATGGCTACACCTTC
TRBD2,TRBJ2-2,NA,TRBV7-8,CATSSSGRRTGELFF,TGTGCCACCTCATCTAGCGGGAGACGGACCGGGGAGCTGTTTTTT
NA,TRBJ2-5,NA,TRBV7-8,CASSLSLYETQYF,TGTGCCAGCAGCTTATCACTCTATGAGACCCAGTACTTC
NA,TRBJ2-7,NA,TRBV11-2,CASSLDLGRALSYEQYF,TGTGCCAGCAGCTTAGATCTGGGACGGGCCCTCTCCTACGAGCAGTACTTC
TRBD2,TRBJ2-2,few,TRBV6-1,CASSLSLAAKNTGELFF,TGTGCCAGCAGCCTGTCACTAGCGGCTAAGAACACCGGGGAGCTGTTTTTT
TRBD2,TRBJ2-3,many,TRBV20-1,CSASRLAGVSDTQYF,TGCAGTGCCTCCAGACTAGCGGGGGTCTCGGATACGCAGTATTTT
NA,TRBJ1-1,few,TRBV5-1,CASSLEPRNTEAFF,TGCGCCAGCAGCTTGGAACCTCGGAACACTGAAGCTTTCTTT
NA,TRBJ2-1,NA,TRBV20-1,CSSRANSNEQFF,TGCAGTTCCCGGGCCAATTCGAATGAGCAGTTCTTC
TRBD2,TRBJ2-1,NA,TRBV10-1,CASSGNLGGNNEQFF,TGCGCCAGCAGTGGAAATTTGGGAGGGAACAATGAGCAGTTCTTC
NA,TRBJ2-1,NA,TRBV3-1,CASSQGPGSGNEQFF,TGTGCCAGCAGCCAAGGTCCGGGGTCGGGCAATGAGCAGTTCTTC
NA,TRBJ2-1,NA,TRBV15,CATSPTGYLSSQFF,TGTGCCACCAGCCCCACAGGTTACCTTAGTAGTCAGTTCTTC
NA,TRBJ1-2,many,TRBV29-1,CSVVSPSVQGGYTF,TGCAGCGTTGTGTCCCCTAGTGTCCAGGGGGGCTACACCTTC
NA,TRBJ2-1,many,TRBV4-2,CASSQDHAYNEQFF,TGTGCCAGCAGCCAAGATCACGCCTACAATGAGCAGTTCTTC